These 6 T cell receptor beta chains were all obtained from the same sample, sequenced in a study of cytomegalovirus exposure and HLA in healthy donors. It was with 60 Vbeta and 13 Jbeta primers that the PCR ran. Sequencing was performed with immunoSEQ multiplex PCR; in TCRdb, only in-frame clones are kept and a portion is missing. Counted here are roughly 51,000 clones, around 85% occurring once; the ten biggest clones make up 2.5%. What was sequenced was PBMCs. Receptors originate from a boy aged 10-17 years in good health and CMV-seropositive.

The chain couples TRBV6-5 to TRBJ2-3; D gene unclear. Germline CDR1 and CDR2: MNHEY and SVGAGI. The germline V and J ends were trimmed by 10 bases and 1 base, with 15 bases remaining between them. The CDR3 sequence is 14 residues long. In DNA form, the CDR3 reads TGTGCCATCTCCCTGACGGCGGGCACAGATACGCAGTATTTT. This encodes CAISLTAGTDTQYF.

V and J are TRBV6-1 and TRBJ1-2, with unresolved D. CDR3 length equals 14 residues. Germline V gene sequence: CDR1 MNHNS, CDR2 SASEGT. Between the trimmed V and J ends, which lost 7 bases and 6 bases, there was a span of 18 bases. CDR3 DNA: TGTGCCAGCATGGGGAGGGCGGCATTAGATGGCTACACCTTC. Protein sequence: CASMGRAALDGYTF.

The chain is built from TRBV19 and TRBJ2-1; weak D call: TRBD2 (5 bases). V was cut by 1 base and J by 0 bases, with 7 bases left in between. The V gene's germline CDR1 is LNHDA and CDR2 SQIVND (reference sequence). The CDR3 sequence is 15 residues long. For the CDR3, the DNA is TGTGCCAGTAGTATAGGGCGGGCCTCCTACAATGAGCAGTTCTTC. It translates to CASSIGRASYNEQFF. Full variable domain (remainder filled in from reference TRBV19 and TRBJ2-1): DGGITQSPKYLFRKEGQNVTLSCEQNLNHDAMYWYRQDPGQGLRLIYYSQIVNDFQKGDIAEGYSVSREKKESFPLTVTSAQKNPTAFYLCASSIGRASYNEQFFGPGTRLTVL.

CDR3 sequence reads: CASSLGAADTQYF. CDR3 DNA sequence: TGTGCCAGCAGCCTAGGGGCTGCAGATACGCAGTATTTT. The V gene is TRBV7-3, the J gene TRBJ2-3; a weak D match, TRBD1 (5 bases). The germline V and J ends were trimmed by 5 bases and 4 bases, with 10 bases remaining between them. The CDR3 totals 13 residues. In germline, CDR1 is SGHTA, CDR2 FQGTGA.

V is TRBV9 and J is TRBJ1-2, with 8 bases lining up with TRBD1. The CDR3 is 15 amino acids. Germline values: CDR1 SGDLS, CDR2 YYNGEE. J lost 1 base, V lost 0 bases, and 2 bases had no gene match. The CDR3 DNA follows: TGTGCCAGCAGCGTAGGGACAGGGCTTAACTATGGCTACACCTTC. The encoded protein is CASSVGTGLNYGYTF.

The gene calls are TRBV5-4 and TRBJ2-7; D might be TRBD2 (6 bases). CDR3 length equals 15 residues. Deletions cut 4 bases from V and 5 bases from J, with 19 bases between. Germline CDR1 SGHNT, CDR2 YYREEE (reference sequence). The CDR3 bases are TGTGCCAGCAGCCTGAAGCCCGCGGGGCCCCACGAGCAGTACTTC. It specifies CASSLKPAGPHEQYF.